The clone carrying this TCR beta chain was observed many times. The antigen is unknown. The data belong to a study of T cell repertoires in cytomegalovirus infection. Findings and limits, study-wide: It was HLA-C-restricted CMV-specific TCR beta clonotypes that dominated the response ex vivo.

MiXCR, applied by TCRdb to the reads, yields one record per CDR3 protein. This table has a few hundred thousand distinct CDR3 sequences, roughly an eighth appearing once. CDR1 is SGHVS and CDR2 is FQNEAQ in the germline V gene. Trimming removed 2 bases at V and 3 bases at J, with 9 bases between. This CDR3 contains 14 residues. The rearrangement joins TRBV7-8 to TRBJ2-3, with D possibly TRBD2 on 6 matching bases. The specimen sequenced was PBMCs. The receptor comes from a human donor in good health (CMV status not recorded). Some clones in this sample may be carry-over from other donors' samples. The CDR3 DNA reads TGTGCCAGCAGCTTAAGGCGGGGAACAGATACGCAGTATTTT. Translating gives CASSLRRGTDTQYF.